This is a list of T cell receptor beta chains from one sample in a study of T cell repertoires in cytomegalovirus infection. From the reads, TCRdb called clonotypes with MiXCR, one entry per CDR3 protein. The sample contains a few hundred thousand distinct CDR3 sequences, about 44% of which appear only once. Their recognized antigens are unknown. The sample was cultured PBMCs, taken from culture after CMV antigen stimulation. Receptors were obtained from a human donor in good health (CMV status not recorded). Some clones in this sample may be carry-over from other donors' samples. The CDR3 runs from the conserved cysteine through the conserved F or W. Fields, in order: clone size, D gene, J gene, V gene, CDR3 protein, CDR3 DNA. A D gene is named only where the DNA matches it firmly. Where a row states a size, it is once, few, many or the class of an expanded clone; other rows omit it.

>many|NA|TRBJ2-5|TRBV7-2
CASSFLGGGKETQYF
TGTGCCAGCAGCTTTTTAGGCGGGGGCAAAGAGACCCAGTACTTC
>NA|NA|TRBJ2-3|TRBV4-1
CASSQVVAYTDTQYF
TGCGCCAGCAGCCAGGTGGTAGCGTACACAGATACGCAGTATTTT
>NA|NA|TRBJ2-5|TRBV7-2
CASSSLPETQYF
TGTGCCAGCAGCTCCCTACCGGAGACCCAGTACTTC
>NA|NA|TRBJ1-1|TRBV3-1
CASSQDMGAVRTEAFF
TGTGCCAGCAGCCAAGATATGGGGGCGGTGAGGACTGAAGCTTTCTTT
>few|NA|TRBJ2-3|TRBV6-5
CASRRSPGDTQYF
TGTGCCAGCAGGCGCTCCCCCGGGGATACGCAGTATTTT
>few|TRBD2|TRBJ2-3|TRBV4-1
CASSQGGLAADTQYF
TGCGCCAGCAGCCAAGGGGGACTAGCGGCAGATACGCAGTATTTT
>NA|NA|TRBJ2-1|TRBV13
CASSLTHGSQFF
TGTGCCAGCAGCTTAACTCATGGTTCGCAGTTCTTC
>NA|NA|TRBJ2-3|TRBV4-2
CASSQTGRADTQYF
TGTGCCAGCAGCCAAACCGGAAGGGCAGATACGCAGTATTTT
>NA|NA|TRBJ2-3|TRBV11-3
CASSPGRETGTKKDTQYF
TGTGCCAGCAGCCCCGGCCGCGAAACCGGGACAAAAAAGGATACGCAGTATTTT
>NA|NA|TRBJ2-1|TRBV5-1
CASSLAAVSYNEQFF
TGCGCCAGCAGCTTGGCTGCAGTCTCCTACAATGAGCAGTTCTTC
>few|NA|TRBJ2-3|TRBV7-2
CASSLGAAAGDTQYF
TGTGCCAGCAGCTTAGGAGCCGCCGCTGGGGATACGCAGTATTTT
>few|NA|TRBJ2-2|TRBV7-2
CASSLESSGNTGELFF
TGTGCCAGCAGCTTAGAGAGTAGCGGGAACACCGGGGAGCTGTTTTTT
>NA|TRBD2|TRBJ2-7|TRBV6-6
CASSERGAGQYF
TGTGCCAGCAGTGAGCGGGGCGCAGGGCAGTACTTC
>few|NA|TRBJ2-7|TRBV7-9
CASRPSFTTYEQYF
TGTGCCAGCAGGCCCTCATTCACTACCTACGAGCAGTACTTC
>few|TRBD2|TRBJ2-1|TRBV7-2
CASSPPGLAGGGQFF
TGTGCCAGCAGCCCACCCGGACTAGCGGGGGGAGGTCAGTTCTTC
>few|NA|TRBJ2-2|TRBV12-3/TRBV12-4
CASSAIPNTGELFF
TGTGCCAGCAGTGCCATACCGAACACCGGGGAGCTGTTTTTT
>NA|NA|TRBJ1-2|TRBV7-8
CASSQAEYGYTF
TGTGCCAGCAGCCAAGCAGAGTATGGCTACACCTTC
>NA|NA|TRBJ1-6|TRBV19
CASTPRTENSPLHF
TGTGCCAGTACCCCTCGGACAGAGAATTCACCCCTCCACTTT